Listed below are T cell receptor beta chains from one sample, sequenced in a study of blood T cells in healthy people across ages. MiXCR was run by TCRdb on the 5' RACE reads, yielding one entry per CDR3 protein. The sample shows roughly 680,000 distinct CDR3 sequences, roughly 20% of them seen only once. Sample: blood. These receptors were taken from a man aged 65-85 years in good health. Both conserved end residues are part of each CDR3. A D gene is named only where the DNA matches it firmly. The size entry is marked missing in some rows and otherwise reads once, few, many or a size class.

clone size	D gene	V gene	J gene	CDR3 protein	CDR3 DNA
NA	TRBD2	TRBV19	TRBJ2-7	CASSITGGSPEQYF	TGTGCCAGTAGTATAACTGGCGGGAGTCCCGAGCAGTACTTC
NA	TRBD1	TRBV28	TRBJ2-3	CATLTGAKYTQYF	TGTGCCACCCTGACAGGGGCCAAGTATACGCAGTATTTT
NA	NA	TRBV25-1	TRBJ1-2	CASSDNRADGYTF	TGTGCCAGCAGTGACAACCGAGCGGATGGCTACACCTTC
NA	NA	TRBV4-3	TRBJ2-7	CASSQVPPGGNEQYF	TGCGCCAGCAGCCAAGTCCCCCCCGGCGGGAACGAGCAGTACTTC
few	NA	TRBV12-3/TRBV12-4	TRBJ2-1	CASSRTPSEQFF	TGTGCCAGCAGTCGGACCCCTTCTGAGCAGTTCTTC
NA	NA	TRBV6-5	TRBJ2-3	CASSYSVGPLGPDTQYF	TGTGCCAGCAGTTACTCTGTGGGCCCCCTGGGGCCAGATACGCAGTATTTT
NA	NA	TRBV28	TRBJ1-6	CASGIRESPLHF	TGTGCCAGCGGGATTAGGGAGTCACCCCTCCACTTT
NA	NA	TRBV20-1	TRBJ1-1	CSANSGGTAEAFF	TGCAGTGCTAACAGCGGGGGGACGGCTGAAGCTTTCTTT
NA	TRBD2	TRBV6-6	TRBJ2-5	CASSPTSGTQETQYF	TGTGCCAGCAGTCCGACTAGCGGAACACAAGAGACCCAGTACTTC
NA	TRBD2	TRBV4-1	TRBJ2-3	CASSQVTSGSTDTQYF	TGCGCCAGCAGCCAAGTGACTAGCGGGAGCACAGATACGCAGTATTTT
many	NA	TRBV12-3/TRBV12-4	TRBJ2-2	CASSLGRVNTGELFF	TGTGCCAGCAGTCTAGGGAGAGTCAACACCGGGGAGCTGTTTTTT
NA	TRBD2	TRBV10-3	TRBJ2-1	CAISPGQGGLAGVNEQFF	TGTGCCATCAGTCCGGGACAGGGGGGACTAGCGGGAGTCAATGAGCAGTTCTTC
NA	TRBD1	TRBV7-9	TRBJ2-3	CASSGGTGVDTQYF	TGTGCCAGCAGCGGGGGGACAGGGGTAGATACGCAGTATTTT
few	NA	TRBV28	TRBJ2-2	CASSSLWDGATGELFF	TGTGCCAGCAGCAGTTTATGGGATGGGGCCACCGGGGAGCTGTTTTTT
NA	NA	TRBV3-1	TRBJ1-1	CASSQDLTGWNTEAFF	TGTGCCAGCAGCCAAGACCTGACAGGCTGGAACACTGAAGCTTTCTTT
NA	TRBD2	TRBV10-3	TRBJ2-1	CAISESAGVTEQFF	TGTGCCATCAGTGAGTCGGCGGGAGTCACTGAGCAGTTCTTC
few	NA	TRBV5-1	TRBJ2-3	CASSLGPLGTDTQYF	TGCGCCAGCAGCTTGGGCCCCCTAGGGACAGATACGCAGTATTTT
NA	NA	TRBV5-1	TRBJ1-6	CASSFLDNYNSPLHF	TGCGCCAGCAGCTTCCTGGATAACTATAATTCACCCCTCCACTTT
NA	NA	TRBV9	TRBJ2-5	CASSVDPATNVGTSRETQYF	TGTGCCAGCAGCGTAGATCCTGCCACCAACGTGGGGACAAGTCGAGAGACCCAGTACTTC
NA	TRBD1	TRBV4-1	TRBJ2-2	CASSQEDRGELFF	TGCGCCAGCAGCCAAGAGGACAGGGGGGAGCTGTTTTTT
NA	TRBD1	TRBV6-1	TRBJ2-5	CASRRTGNQETQYF	TGTGCCAGCAGGAGGACAGGGAATCAAGAGACCCAGTACTTC
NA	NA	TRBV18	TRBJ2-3	CASSPSGERTDTQYF	TGTGCCAGCTCACCTTCAGGGGAAAGGACAGATACGCAGTATTTT
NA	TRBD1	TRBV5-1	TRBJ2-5	CASSLGQGGSQETQYF	TGCGCCAGCAGCTTGGGACAGGGGGGTTCCCAAGAGACCCAGTACTTC
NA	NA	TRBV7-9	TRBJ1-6	CASSSTVQNSPLHF	TGTGCCAGCAGCTCGACAGTTCAAAATTCACCCCTCCACTTT
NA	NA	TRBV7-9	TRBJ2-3	CASSWEADTQYF	TGTGCCAGCAGCTGGGAGGCAGATACGCAGTATTTT
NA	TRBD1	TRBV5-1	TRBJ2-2	CASSWGQPSSNTGELFF	TGCGCCAGCAGTTGGGGACAGCCCTCTTCGAACACCGGGGAGCTGTTTTTT
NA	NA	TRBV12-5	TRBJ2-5	CASGLGVGQETQYF	TGTGCTAGTGGCCTAGGAGTTGGTCAAGAGACCCAGTACTTC
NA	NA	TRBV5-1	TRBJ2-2	CASSDRQDGTGELFF	TGCGCCAGCAGCGATAGACAGGATGGCACCGGGGAGCTGTTTTTT
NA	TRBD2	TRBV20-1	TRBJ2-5	CSAPLAGVETQYF	TGCAGTGCTCCGCTAGCGGGAGTCGAGACCCAGTACTTC
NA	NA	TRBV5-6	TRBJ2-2	CASSFLTRDAGELFF	TGTGCCAGCAGCTTCCTGACTAGAGACGCCGGGGAGCTGTTTTTT
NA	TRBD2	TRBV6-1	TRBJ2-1	CASSEVAGFNNEQFF	TGTGCCAGCAGTGAAGTAGCGGGATTCAACAATGAGCAGTTCTTC
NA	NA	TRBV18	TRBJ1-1	CASSPGAMNTEAFF	TGTGCCAGCTCACCAGGGGCCATGAACACTGAAGCTTTCTTT
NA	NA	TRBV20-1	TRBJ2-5	CSARDFLATETQYF	TGCAGTGCTAGAGATTTTCTAGCTACGGAGACCCAGTACTTC
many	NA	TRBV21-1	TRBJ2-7	CASSNPIGTSGRSYEQYF	TGTGCCAGCAGCAACCCCATAGGGACTAGCGGGAGATCCTACGAGCAGTACTTC
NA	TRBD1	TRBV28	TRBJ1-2	CASSSKGQGNYGYTF	TGTGCCAGCAGTTCCAAGGGACAGGGTAACTATGGCTACACCTTC
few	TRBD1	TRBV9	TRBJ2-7	CASSGGQGSYEQYF	TGTGCCAGCAGCGGGGGACAGGGCTCCTACGAGCAGTACTTC
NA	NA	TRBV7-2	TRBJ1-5	CASSLAGKDQPQHF	TGTGCCAGCAGCTTAGCGGGTAAGGATCAGCCCCAGCATTTT
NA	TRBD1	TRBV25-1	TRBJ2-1	CASSDPTGNSYNEQFF	TGTGCCAGCAGTGACCCGACAGGGAACTCCTACAATGAGCAGTTCTTC
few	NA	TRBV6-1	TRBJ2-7	CASSEMGTYSHYEQYF	TGTGCCAGCAGTGAGATGGGAACTTATAGTCACTACGAGCAGTACTTC
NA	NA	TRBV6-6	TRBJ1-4	CASSTGKGNNEKLFF	TGTGCCAGCAGCACGGGGAAGGGGAATAATGAAAAACTGTTTTTT
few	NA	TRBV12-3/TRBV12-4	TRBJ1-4	CASSLGGHLLQEKLFF	TGTGCCAGCAGTTTGGGGGGACACCTCCTTCAGGAAAAACTGTTTTTT
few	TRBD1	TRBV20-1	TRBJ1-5	CSASPEDRGGQPQHF	TGCAGTGCTAGCCCCGAGGACAGGGGAGGTCAGCCCCAGCATTTT
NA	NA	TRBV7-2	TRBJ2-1	CASSPTHRSSEQFF	TGTGCCAGCAGCCCCACCCATAGATCGAGTGAGCAGTTCTTC
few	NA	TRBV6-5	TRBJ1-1	CASSYYRQVNTEAFF	TGTGCCAGCAGTTATTACCGACAGGTCAACACTGAAGCTTTCTTT
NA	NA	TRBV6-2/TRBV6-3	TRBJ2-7	CASSPLFEQYF	TGTGCCAGCAGCCCGTTATTCGAGCAGTACTTC
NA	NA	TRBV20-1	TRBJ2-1	CSARPFRRDGSSYNEQFF	TGCAGTGCTAGACCATTTCGACGTGACGGAAGCTCCTACAATGAGCAGTTCTTC
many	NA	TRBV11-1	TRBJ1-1	CASSLYREMSEAFF	TGTGCCAGCAGCTTATATCGGGAAATGAGTGAAGCTTTCTTT
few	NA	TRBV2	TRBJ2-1	CASSPNSGSSYNEQFF	TGTGCCAGCAGTCCGAATAGCGGAAGCTCCTACAATGAGCAGTTCTTC
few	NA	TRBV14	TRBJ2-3	CASSPHISGDPDTQYF	TGTGCCAGCAGCCCCCACATATCAGGAGATCCAGATACGCAGTATTTT
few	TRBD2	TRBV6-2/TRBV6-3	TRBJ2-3	CASSYRSGVTDTQYF	TGTGCCAGCAGTTACCGGAGCGGGGTCACAGATACGCAGTATTTT
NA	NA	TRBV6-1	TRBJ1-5	CASSGAEYQPQRF	TGTGCCAGCAGTGGCGCAGAGTATCAGCCCCAGCGTTTT
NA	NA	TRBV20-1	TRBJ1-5	CSVPSWDGQPQHF	TGCAGTGTCCCCTCTTGGGATGGTCAGCCCCAGCATTTT
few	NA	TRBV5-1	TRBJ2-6	CASSLSQLGVNVLTF	TGCGCCAGCAGCTTGTCTCAGCTCGGGGTCAACGTCCTGACTTTC
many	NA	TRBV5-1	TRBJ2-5	CASRSGQGFQETQYF	TGCGCCAGCAGATCGGGTCAGGGTTTCCAAGAGACCCAGTACTTC
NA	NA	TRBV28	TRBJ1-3	CASRHQDRGGNTIYF	TGTGCCAGCAGGCACCAGGACCGAGGAGGAAACACCATATATTTT
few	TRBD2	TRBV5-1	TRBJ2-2	CASSPTSDNTGELFF	TGCGCCAGCAGCCCTACTAGCGATAACACCGGGGAGCTGTTTTTT
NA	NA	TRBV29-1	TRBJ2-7	CSVRGGDFYEQYF	TGCAGCGTTAGGGGGGGAGACTTCTACGAGCAGTACTTC
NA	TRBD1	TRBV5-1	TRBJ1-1	CASSLEPTGARFTEAFF	TGCGCCAGCAGCTTAGAACCCACAGGGGCCCGTTTCACTGAAGCTTTCTTT
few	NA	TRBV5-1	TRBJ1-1	CASSLAEQLNTEAFF	TGCGCCAGCAGCTTGGCGGAACAGCTGAACACTGAAGCTTTCTTT
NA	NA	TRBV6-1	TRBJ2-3	CASSAGTSSDTRYF	TGTGCCAGCAGTGCCGGGACTTCTTCAGATACGCGGTATTTT